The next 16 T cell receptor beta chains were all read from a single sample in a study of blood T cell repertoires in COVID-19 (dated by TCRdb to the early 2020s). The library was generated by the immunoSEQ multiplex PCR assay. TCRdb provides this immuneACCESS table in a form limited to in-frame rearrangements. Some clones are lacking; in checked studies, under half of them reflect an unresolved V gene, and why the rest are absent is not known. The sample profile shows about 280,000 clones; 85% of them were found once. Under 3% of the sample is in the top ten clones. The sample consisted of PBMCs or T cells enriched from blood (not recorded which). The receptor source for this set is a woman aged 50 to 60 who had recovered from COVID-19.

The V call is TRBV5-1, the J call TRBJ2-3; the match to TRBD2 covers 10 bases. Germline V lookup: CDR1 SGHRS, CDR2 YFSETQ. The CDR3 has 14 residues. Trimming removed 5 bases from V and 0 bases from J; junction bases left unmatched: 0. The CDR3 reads CASRLAGSTDTQYF. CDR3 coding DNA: TGCGCCAGCAGACTAGCGGGAAGCACAGATACGCAGTATTTT.

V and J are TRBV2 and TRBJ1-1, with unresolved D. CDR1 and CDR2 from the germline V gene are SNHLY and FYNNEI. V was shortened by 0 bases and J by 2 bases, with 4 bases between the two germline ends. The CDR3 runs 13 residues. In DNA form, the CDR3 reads TGTGCCAGCAGTGAAGCGCTAAACACTGAAGCTTTCTTT. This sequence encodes CASSEALNTEAFF. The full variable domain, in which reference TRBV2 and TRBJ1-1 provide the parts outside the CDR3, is EPEVTQTPSHQVTQMGQEVILRCVPISNHLYFYWYRQILGQKVEFLVSFYNNEISEKSEIFDDQFSVERPDGSNFTLKIRSTKLEDSAMYFCASSEALNTEAFFGQGTRLTVV.

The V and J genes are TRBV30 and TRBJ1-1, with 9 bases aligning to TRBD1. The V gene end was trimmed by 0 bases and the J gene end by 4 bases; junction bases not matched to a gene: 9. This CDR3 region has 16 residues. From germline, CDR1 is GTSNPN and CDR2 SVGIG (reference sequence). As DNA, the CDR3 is TGTGCCTGGAGTGTAAGGCCCGGACAGGGGTTCACTGAAGCTTTCTTT. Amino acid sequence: CAWSVRPGQGFTEAFF.

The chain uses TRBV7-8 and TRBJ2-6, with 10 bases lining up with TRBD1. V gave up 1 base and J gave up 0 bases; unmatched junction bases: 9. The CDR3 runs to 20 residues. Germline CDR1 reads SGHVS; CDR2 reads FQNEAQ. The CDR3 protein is CASSLVGTGAKSSGANVLTF. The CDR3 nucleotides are TGTGCCAGCAGCTTAGTAGGGACAGGGGCGAAATCCTCTGGGGCCAACGTCCTGACTTTC.

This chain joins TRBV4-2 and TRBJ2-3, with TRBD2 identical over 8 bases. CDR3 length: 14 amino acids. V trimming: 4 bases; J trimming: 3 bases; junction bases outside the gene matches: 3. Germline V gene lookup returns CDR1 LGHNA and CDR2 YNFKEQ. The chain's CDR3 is CASSPGTRTDTQYF. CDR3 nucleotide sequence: TGTGCCAGCAGCCCCGGGACTAGAACAGATACGCAGTATTTT.

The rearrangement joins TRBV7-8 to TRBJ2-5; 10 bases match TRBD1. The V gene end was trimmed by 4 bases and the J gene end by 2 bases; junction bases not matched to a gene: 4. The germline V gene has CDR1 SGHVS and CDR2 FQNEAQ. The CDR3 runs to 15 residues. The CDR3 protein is CASSSDRGKQETQYF. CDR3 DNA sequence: TGTGCCAGCAGCTCGGACAGGGGGAAACAAGAGACCCAGTACTTC.

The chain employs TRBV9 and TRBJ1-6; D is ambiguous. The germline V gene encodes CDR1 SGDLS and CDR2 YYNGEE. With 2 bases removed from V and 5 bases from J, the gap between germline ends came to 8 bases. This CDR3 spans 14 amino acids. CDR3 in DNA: TGTGCCAGCAGCGTGTCGGTTGATAATTCACCCCTCCACTTT. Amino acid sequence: CASSVSVDNSPLHF.

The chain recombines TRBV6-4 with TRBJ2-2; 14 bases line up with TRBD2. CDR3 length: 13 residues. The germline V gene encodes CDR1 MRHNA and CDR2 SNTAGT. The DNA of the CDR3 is TGTGCAGGGACTAGCGGGAGTGCCGGGGAGCTGTTTTTT. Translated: CAGTSGSAGELFF.

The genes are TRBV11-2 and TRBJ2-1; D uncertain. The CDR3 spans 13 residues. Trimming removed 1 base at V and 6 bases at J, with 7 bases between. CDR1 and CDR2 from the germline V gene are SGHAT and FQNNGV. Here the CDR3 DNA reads TGTGCCAGCAGCTTAGGAGGAGCCAATGAGCAGTTCTTC. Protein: CASSLGGANEQFF. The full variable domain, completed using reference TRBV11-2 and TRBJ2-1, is EAGVAQSPRYKIIEKRQSVAFWCNPISGHATLYWYQQILGQGPKLLIQFQNNGVVDDSQLPKDRFSAERLKGVDSTLKIQPAKLEDSAVYLCASSLGGANEQFFGPGTRLTVL.

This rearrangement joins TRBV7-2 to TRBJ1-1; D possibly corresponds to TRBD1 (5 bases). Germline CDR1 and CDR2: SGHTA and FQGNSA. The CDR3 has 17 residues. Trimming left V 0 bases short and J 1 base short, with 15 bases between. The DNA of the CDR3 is TGTGCCAGCAGCTTAGCGGGAATTTGGGGGGGGAACACTGAAGCTTTCTTT. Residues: CASSLAGIWGGNTEAFF.

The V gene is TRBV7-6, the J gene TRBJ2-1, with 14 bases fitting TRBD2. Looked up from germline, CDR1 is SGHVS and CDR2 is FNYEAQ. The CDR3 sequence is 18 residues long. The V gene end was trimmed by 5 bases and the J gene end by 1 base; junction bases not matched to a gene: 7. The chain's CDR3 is CASSQGTSGSLSYNEQFF. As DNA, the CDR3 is TGTGCCAGCAGCCAGGGGACTAGCGGGAGCCTTTCCTACAATGAGCAGTTCTTC.

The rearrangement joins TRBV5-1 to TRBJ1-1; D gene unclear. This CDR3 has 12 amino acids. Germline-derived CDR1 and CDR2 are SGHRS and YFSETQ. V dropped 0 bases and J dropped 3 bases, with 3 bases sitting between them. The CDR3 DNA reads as TGCGCCAGCAGCTTGGTAGACACTGAAGCTTTCTTT. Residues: CASSLVDTEAFF.

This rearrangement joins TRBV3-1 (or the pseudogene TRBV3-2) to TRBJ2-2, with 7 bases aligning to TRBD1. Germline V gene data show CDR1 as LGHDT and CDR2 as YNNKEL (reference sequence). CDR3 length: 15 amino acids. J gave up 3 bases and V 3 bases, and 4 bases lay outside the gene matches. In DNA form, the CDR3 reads TGTGCCAGCAGCCAGACAGGGACGGACACCGGGGAGCTGTTTTTT. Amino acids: CASSQTGTDTGELFF.

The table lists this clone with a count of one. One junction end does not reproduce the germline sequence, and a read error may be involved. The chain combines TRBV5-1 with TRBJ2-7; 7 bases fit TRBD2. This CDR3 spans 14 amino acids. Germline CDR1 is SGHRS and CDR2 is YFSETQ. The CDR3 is CAGSLERESYEQYF. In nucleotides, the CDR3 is TGCGCCGGCAGCTTGGAGCGGGAATCCTACGAGCAGTACTTC.

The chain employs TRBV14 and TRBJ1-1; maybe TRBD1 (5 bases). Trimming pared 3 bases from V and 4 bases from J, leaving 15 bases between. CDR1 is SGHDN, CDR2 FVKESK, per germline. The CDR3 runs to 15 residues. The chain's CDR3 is CASSQSRQTITEAFF. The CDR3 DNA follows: TGTGCCAGCAGCCAGTCGAGACAGACCATCACTGAAGCTTTCTTT.

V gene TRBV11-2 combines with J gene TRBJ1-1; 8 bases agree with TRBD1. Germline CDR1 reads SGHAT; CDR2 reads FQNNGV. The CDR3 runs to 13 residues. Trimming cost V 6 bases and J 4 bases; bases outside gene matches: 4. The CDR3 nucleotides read TGTGCCAGCAGTCAGGGGGCTACCACTGAAGCTTTCTTT. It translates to CASSQGATTEAFF. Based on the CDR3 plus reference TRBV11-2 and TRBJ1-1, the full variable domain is EAGVAQSPRYKIIEKRQSVAFWCNPISGHATLYWYQQILGQGPKLLIQFQNNGVVDDSQLPKDRFSAERLKGVDSTLKIQPAKLEDSAVYLCASSQGATTEAFFGQGTRLTVV.